This T cell receptor beta chain was profiled in a study of blood T cells in healthy people across ages. Findings of the study overall: Naive T cell percentage strongly correlated with TCR beta diversity. Whereas aged donors had fewer naive CD4+ cells, long-lived donors had more of them and higher diversity.

Concerning this clonotype itself: The antigen is undetermined.

Individuals who donated were healthy Caucasians from Russia aged about 6 to 100. Peripheral blood was drawn, about 9.1 milliliters per donor. The CDR3 has 14 amino acids. Germline V CDR1 and CDR2: SGHTA, FQGNSA. For the second PCR, which ran for about 7 to 11 cycles, a sample-barcoded 5' primer and a J-beta primer mix were used. TCRdb independently ran MiXCR on the 5' RACE reads; one entry per CDR3 protein. The sample shows about 1.6 million distinct CDR3 sequences, almost 35% of them seen only once. The specimen sequenced was blood. This clonotype was obtained from a woman aged 25 to 45 in good health. The chain uses TRBV7-2 and TRBJ2-4; D could derive from TRBD1 or TRBD2 (7 bases each). With the DNA end fitting TRBJ2-7 better, the J assignment may be wrong. This CDR3 reads CASSKSGDSYEQYF. DNA of the CDR3: TGTGCCAGCAGCAAAAGCGGGGACAGCTACGAGCAGTACTTC.